The TCR beta chain described here comes from a study of early T cells in non-severe SARS-CoV-2 infection. This clonotype was counted at least ten times. Tagging with unique molecular identifiers was applied to individual cDNA molecules. TCRdb re-called the 5' RACE reads with MiXCR, one entry per CDR3 protein. The sample lists about 34,000 distinct CDR3 sequences, roughly 5.7% occurring once. Sequencing was performed on whole blood. The source is an adult who was a healthcare worker with PCR-confirmed SARS-CoV-2 infection or an uninfected control (not recorded which).

The CDR3 nucleotides are TGTGCCAGCAGCGTAACCAACAGGGTTGACACCGGGGAGCTGTTTTTT. Translating it yields CASSVTNRVDTGELFF. V and J are TRBV9 and TRBJ2-2, with D possibly matching TRBD1 (6 bases). The V gene lost 1 base and the J gene lost 3 bases, with 13 bases spanning the gap. CDR3 size: 16 residues. From germline, CDR1 is SGDLS and CDR2 YYNGEE.